Below, one TCR beta chain is given with its context. This record belongs to a study of blood T cell repertoires in COVID-19. Study in general: Specimens from acute and convalescent COVID-19 originated in the United States, Italy and Spain.

Here immunoSEQ multiplex PCR was the method, and the copy in TCRdb shows in-frame clones only, minus some. The sample has roughly 80,000 clones, around 83% seen once. The receptor comes from a man between 45 and 60 years old with acute or convalescent COVID-19. The source material was peripheral blood.

Written as DNA, the CDR3 is TGTGCCAGCATGTCAGGGAACGGAAACACCATATATTTT. Its protein is CASMSGNGNTIYF. The chain carries TRBV2 and TRBJ1-3, with D maybe TRBD1 (5 bases). CDR3 length equals 13 residues. With 7 bases removed from V and 4 bases from J, the gap between germline ends came to 11 bases. CDR1 and CDR2 (germline): SNHLY, FYNNEI. The variable domain in full, with the rest retrieved from reference TRBV2 and TRBJ1-3, is EPEVTQTPSHQVTQMGQEVILRCVPISNHLYFYWYRQILGQKVEFLVSFYNNEISEKSEIFDDQFSVERPDGSNFTLKIRSTKLEDSAMYFCASMSGNGNTIYFGEGSWLTVV.